This TCR beta chain derives from a study of memory CD4+ T cells and cytomegalovirus serostatus. Broader study findings: About 40% of the roughly 160 known CMV-associated TCRbeta sequences appeared in CD4+ memory.

Single viable CD3+CD4+CD8-CD45RO+ cells were sorted as the memory CD4+ T cells. Only in-frame clones appear in the TCRdb table, and some are missing; sequencing was by immunoSEQ multiplex PCR. The repertoire has more than 35,000 clones, around 79% of them found once; the top ten carry roughly 0.8%. Germline V gene sequence: CDR1 LGHNA, CDR2 YNFKEQ. V was clipped by 1 base and J by 7 bases, with 13 bases between them. The CDR3 runs to 14 residues. Remarks on this clone: Its antigen is unknown.

The receptor was isolated from an adult in good health and CMV-seronegative. Material: memory CD4+ T cells from blood. This rearrangement joins TRBV4-2 to TRBJ2-5; TRBD1 might be the D (6 bases). In DNA form, the CDR3 reads TGTGCCAGCAGCCAAGTACAGGGCTCGTTGACCCAGTACTTC. This sequence encodes CASSQVQGSLTQYF.